The 3 T cell receptor beta chains listed next were all sequenced from one sample in a study of cytomegalovirus exposure and HLA in healthy donors. Primers included in the PCR were 60 Vbeta and 13 Jbeta primers. The table came from immunoSEQ multiplex PCR; TCRdb's copy has only in-frame clones and leaves some out. Here the sample spans more than 140,000 clones, about 80% being singletons. The sample comprised PBMCs. The receptors here all came from a male donor in good health and CMV-seronegative.

The V call is TRBV6-5, the J call TRBJ2-7; 7 bases are shared with TRBD1. V lost 9 bases to trimming and J lost 0 bases; unmatched junction nucleotides: 2. This CDR3 has 12 residues. The germline V gene has CDR1 MNHEY and CDR2 SVGAGI. In DNA form, the CDR3 reads TGTGCCAGTGGACAGGTCTCCTACGAGCAGTACTTC. Protein: CASGQVSYEQYF.

The CDR3 DNA is TGTGCCAGCAGCCGTCCCACAGATACGCAGTATTTT. Amino acid sequence: CASSRPTDTQYF. The chain links TRBV5-5 to TRBJ2-3; D unresolved. Germline assignment: CDR1 SGHKS and CDR2 YYEKEE (reference sequence). Trimming took 4 bases from V and 2 from J, leaving 5 bases between them. The CDR3 is 12 residues long.

This clone was observed a single time. The chain has TRBV27 and TRBJ2-7; D perhaps matches TRBD1 (6 bases). The CDR3 totals 15 residues. The V gene's germline CDR1 is MNHEY and CDR2 SMNVEV (reference sequence). The V gene lost 2 bases and the J gene lost 2 bases, with 13 bases spanning the gap. The CDR3, as DNA: TGTGCCAGCAGTTTAGGGGGCCGCCATCCCTACGAGCAGTACTTC. This codes for CASSLGGRHPYEQYF.